This entry describes one T cell receptor beta chain. The antigen is undetermined. V lost 3 bases to trimming and J lost 0 bases; unmatched junction nucleotides: 18. CDR3 length equals 20 residues. Germline loops: CDR1 KGHSH, CDR2 LQKENI. Profiled with immunoSEQ multiplex PCR; TCRdb holds only in-frame clones, not every one. The sample carries more than 85,000 clones, just under 85% recorded once. The data belong to a study of OX40 agonist ivuxolimab in advanced cancers. At the level of the study: Each dose-escalation patient presented with hepatocellular carcinoma, melanoma, renal cell or head and neck cancer. The study's findings and limits: Doses of 0.1 to 3.0 mg/kg were accompanied by clonal expansion of CD4+ and CD8+ blood T cells by week 6.

This receptor was taken from an adult with an advanced solid tumor such as melanoma, head and neck, liver or kidney cancer. The rearrangement links TRBV18 to TRBJ2-7, with TRBD1 identical over 9 bases. The source was CD4+ or CD8+ T cells sorted from blood, collected in a trial of the OX40 agonist ivuxolimab. CDR3 coding DNA: TGTGCCAGCTCACCCCTACCCCCCGGGACAGGGTCAGGCGCCTCCTACGAGCAGTACTTC. Protein: CASSPLPPGTGSGASYEQYF.